This T cell receptor beta chain was identified in a study of beta chain features in type 1 diabetes. Study findings and constraints: In all four CD4+ subsets, TCRB CDR3 length was significantly, moderately reduced in type 1 diabetes. In comparison with healthy donors, patients had naive, central memory and Treg TCRB repertoires that appeared more similar.

This clone was counted between two and nine times. The antigen is undetermined. The whole isolated RNA underwent reverse transcription, so sequencing captured expressed TCRB transcripts. Several million reads were obtained on average from naive, central memory and regulatory T cell samples. The table came from immunoSEQ multiplex PCR; TCRdb's copy has only in-frame clones and leaves some out. This table holds around 340,000 clones, around 8% found once. The TCR sequence derives from a woman aged 18-29 years in good health. Sequencing input: central memory CD4+ T cells from blood.

CDR3 sequence: CASSTMQGPTEAFF. CDR3 nucleotide sequence: TGTGCCAGCTCAACCATGCAGGGACCCACTGAAGCTTTCTTT. The chain links TRBV18 to TRBJ1-1; D might be TRBD1 (5 bases). Germline CDR1 and CDR2: KGHSH and LQKENI. The CDR3 has 14 residues. V was shortened by 5 bases and J by 4 bases, with 14 bases between the two germline ends.